The clone carrying this TCR beta chain has a single count. This CDR3 spans 14 amino acids. The V end was cut by 5 bases, the J end by 1 base, with 10 bases between. Germline CDR1 reads SGHRS; CDR2 reads YFSETQ. This sample is part of a study of blood T cell repertoires in COVID-19. Sequenced by immunoSEQ multiplex PCR; TCRdb stores in-frame clones only, minus some. The sample holds roughly 200,000 clones, about 88% seen once. V is TRBV5-1 and J is TRBJ1-3; D uncertain. The TCR comes from a woman aged 25-40 years who had been exposed to COVID-19. Input material: PBMCs or T cells enriched from blood (not recorded which). The CDR3 DNA sequence: TGCGCCAGCAGACCTACCATTTCTGGAAACACCATATATTTT. Protein product: CASRPTISGNTIYF. The full variable domain, with the rest looked up from reference TRBV5-1 and TRBJ1-3, is KAGVTQTPRYLIKTRGQQVTLSCSPISGHRSVSWYQQTPGQGLQFLFEYFSETQRNKGNFPGRFSGRQFSNSRSEMNVSTLELGDSALYLCASRPTISGNTIYFGEGSWLTVV.